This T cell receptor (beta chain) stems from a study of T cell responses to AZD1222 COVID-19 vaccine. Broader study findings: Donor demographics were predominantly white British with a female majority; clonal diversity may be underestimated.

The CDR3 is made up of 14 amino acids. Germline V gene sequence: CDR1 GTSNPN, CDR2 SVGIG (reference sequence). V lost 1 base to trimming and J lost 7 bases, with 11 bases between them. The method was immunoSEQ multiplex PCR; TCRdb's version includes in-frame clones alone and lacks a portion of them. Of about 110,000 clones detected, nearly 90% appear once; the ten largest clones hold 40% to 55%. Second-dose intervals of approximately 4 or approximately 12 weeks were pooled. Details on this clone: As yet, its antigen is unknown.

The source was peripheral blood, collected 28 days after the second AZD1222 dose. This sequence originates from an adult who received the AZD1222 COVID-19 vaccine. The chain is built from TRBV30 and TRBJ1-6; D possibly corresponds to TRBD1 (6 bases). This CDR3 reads CAWSDRVWNSPLHF. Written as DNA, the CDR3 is TGTGCCTGGAGTGACAGGGTCTGGAATTCACCCCTCCACTTT. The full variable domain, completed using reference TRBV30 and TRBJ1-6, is SQTIHQWPATLVQPVGSPLSLECTVEGTSNPNLYWYRQAAGRGLQLLFYSVGIGQISSEVPQNLSASRPQDRQFILSSKKLLLSDSGFYLCAWSDRVWNSPLHFGNGTRLTVT.